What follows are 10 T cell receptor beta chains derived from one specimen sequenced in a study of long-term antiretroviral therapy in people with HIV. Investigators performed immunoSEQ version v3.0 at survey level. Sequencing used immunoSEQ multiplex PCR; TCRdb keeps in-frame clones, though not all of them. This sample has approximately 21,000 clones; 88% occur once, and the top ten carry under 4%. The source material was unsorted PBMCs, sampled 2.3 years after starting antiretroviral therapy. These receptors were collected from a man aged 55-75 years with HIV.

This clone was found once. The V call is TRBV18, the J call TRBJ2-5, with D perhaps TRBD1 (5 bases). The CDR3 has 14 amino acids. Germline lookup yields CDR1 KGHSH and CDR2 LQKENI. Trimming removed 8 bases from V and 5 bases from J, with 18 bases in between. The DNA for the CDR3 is TGTGCCAGCCTTGACAGAACGGTTGGGGAGACCCAGTACTTC. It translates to CASLDRTVGETQYF.

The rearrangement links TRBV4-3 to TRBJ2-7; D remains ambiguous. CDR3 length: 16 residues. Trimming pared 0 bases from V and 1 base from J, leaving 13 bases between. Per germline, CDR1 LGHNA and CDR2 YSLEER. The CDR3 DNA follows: TGCGCCAGCAGCCAAGACGGGTCTCTATCGTCCTACGAGCAGTACTTC. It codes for CASSQDGSLSSYEQYF.

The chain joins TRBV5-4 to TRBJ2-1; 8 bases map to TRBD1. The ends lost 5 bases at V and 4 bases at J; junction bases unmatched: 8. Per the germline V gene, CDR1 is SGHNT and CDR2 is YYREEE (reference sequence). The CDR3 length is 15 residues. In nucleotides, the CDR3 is TGTGCCAGCAGTCCAGGACAGGGCTTTTACAATGAGCAGTTCTTC. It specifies CASSPGQGFYNEQFF.

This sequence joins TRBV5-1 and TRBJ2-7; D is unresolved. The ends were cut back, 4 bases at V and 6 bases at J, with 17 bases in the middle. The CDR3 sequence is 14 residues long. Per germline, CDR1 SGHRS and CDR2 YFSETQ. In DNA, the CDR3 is TGCGCCAGCAGCGACTCCTGGTCGGTAGGCGAGCAGTACTTC. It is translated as CASSDSWSVGEQYF.

CDR3 nucleotide sequence: TGTGCCAGCAGTTCGAGGACAGGGCGCAATGAGCAGTTCTTC. Protein: CASSSRTGRNEQFF. This chain joins TRBV27 and TRBJ2-1; TRBD1 matches at 8 bases. The length of the CDR3 is 14 residues. CDR1 and CDR2 (germline): MNHEY, SMNVEV (reference sequence). The V and J ends lost 4 bases and 6 bases, in that order; junction bases with no gene match: 5.

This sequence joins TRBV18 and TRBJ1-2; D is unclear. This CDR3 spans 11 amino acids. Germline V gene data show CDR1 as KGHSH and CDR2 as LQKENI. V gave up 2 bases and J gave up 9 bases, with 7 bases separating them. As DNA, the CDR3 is TGTGCCAGCTCACCAGGGGAGCGCTACACCTTC. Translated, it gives CASSPGERYTF.

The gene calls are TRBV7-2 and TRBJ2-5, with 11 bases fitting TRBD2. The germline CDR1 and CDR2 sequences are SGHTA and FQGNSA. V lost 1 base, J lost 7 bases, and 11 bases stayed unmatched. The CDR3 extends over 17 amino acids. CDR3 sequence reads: CASSLGVIAGGQGTQYF. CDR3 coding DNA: TGTGCCAGCAGCTTAGGTGTAATAGCGGGGGGGCAGGGGACCCAGTACTTC. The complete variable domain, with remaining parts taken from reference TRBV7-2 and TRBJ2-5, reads GAGVSQSPSNKVTEKGKDVELRCDPISGHTALYWYRQSLGQGLEFLIYFQGNSAPDKSGLPSDRFSAERTGGSVSTLTIQRTQQEDSAVYLCASSLGVIAGGQGTQYFGPGTRLLVL.

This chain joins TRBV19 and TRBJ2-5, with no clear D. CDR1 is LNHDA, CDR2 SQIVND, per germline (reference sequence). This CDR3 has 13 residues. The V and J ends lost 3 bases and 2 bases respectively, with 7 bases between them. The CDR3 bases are TGTGCCAGTAGTATGGACGGTCAAGAGACCCAGTACTTC. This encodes CASSMDGQETQYF.

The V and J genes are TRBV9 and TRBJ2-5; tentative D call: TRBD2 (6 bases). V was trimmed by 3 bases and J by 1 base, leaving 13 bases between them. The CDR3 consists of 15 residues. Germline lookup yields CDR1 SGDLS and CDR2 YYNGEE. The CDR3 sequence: CASSADPSAQETQYF. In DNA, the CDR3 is TGTGCCAGCAGCGCCGACCCTAGCGCCCAAGAGACCCAGTACTTC.

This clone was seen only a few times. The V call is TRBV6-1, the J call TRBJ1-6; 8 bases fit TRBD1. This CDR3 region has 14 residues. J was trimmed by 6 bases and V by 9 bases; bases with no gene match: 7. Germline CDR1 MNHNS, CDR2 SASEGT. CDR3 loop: CASLQGVLNSPLHF. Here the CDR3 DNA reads TGTGCCAGTTTACAGGGGGTGCTTAATTCACCCCTCCACTTT.